This is a list of T cell receptor beta chains from one sample in a study of response to subunit inactivated influenza vaccine. TCRdb itself ran the RT-PCR reads through MiXCR, one entry per CDR3 protein. This sample has fewer than 400,000 distinct CDR3 sequences, with around a fifth found just once. Here the sequenced sample was PBMCs from blood, taken less than 22 months after vaccination. The receptors come from a man between 50 and 69 years old who received an inactivated influenza vaccine. The CDR3 runs from the conserved cysteine through the conserved F or W. The order of the fields is J gene, D gene, V gene, clone size, CDR3 DNA, CDR3 protein. A D gene is named only where the DNA matches it firmly. Size values are once, few and many counts, or a class for expanded clones, and some rows have none.

TRBJ1-2	-	TRBV5-1	many	TGCGCCAGCAGCTTGGCGGCAGGGGACGTACTTAACTATGGCTACACCTTC	CASSLAAGDVLNYGYTF
TRBJ2-7	TRBD1	TRBV19	-	TGTGCCAGTAGTATAACAGGGGGCGTCAACGAGCAGTACTTC	CASSITGGVNEQYF
TRBJ1-2	-	TRBV2	few	TGTGCCAGCAGTGGAGTGGGGCCCGGCTACACCTTC	CASSGVGPGYTF
TRBJ2-2	-	TRBV15	-	TGTGCCACCAGCAGAGATAGAGGCAGGGAGAACACCGGGGAGCTGTTTTTT	CATSRDRGRENTGELFF
TRBJ1-2	TRBD1	TRBV7-9	few	TGTGCCAGCAGCTCGAGAGACAGGGGCAGCGGCTACACCTTC	CASSSRDRGSGYTF
TRBJ2-3	-	TRBV20-1	-	TGCAGTGCCTTGTTCGGGCAACTTCTGGGGGCAGATACGCAGTATTTT	CSALFGQLLGADTQYF
TRBJ2-2	TRBD2	TRBV12-3/TRBV12-4	many	TGTGCCAGCACCCCAGGAGGGACTACCTGGAACACCGGGGAGCTGTTTTTT	CASTPGGTTWNTGELFF
TRBJ1-6	TRBD1	TRBV4-3	few	TGCGCCAGCAGCCAAACTCGACAGGGTAGTTCACCCCTCCACTTT	CASSQTRQGSSPLHF
TRBJ1-1	-	TRBV3-1	few	TGTGCCAGCAGTTCCGTAGGTGAAGCTTTCTTT	CASSSVGEAFF
TRBJ2-7	TRBD1	TRBV20-1	few	TGCAGTGCAAGGACAGGGGGCTCGTACGAGCAGTACTTC	CSARTGGSYEQYF
TRBJ2-3	TRBD2	TRBV7-2	-	TGTACCAGCAGCACAAGCGGGGGGCGAATAGATACGCAGTATTTT	CTSSTSGGRIDTQYF
TRBJ2-2	TRBD2	TRBV6-1	-	TGTGCCAGCAGTGACCTAGCGGGCATCGGGGAGCTGTTTTTT	CASSDLAGIGELFF
TRBJ2-3	TRBD2	TRBV29-1	few	TGCAGCGTGGCAAAACTAGCGGGATTTACGGATACGCAGTATTTT	CSVAKLAGFTDTQYF
TRBJ1-1	-	TRBV7-8	few	TGTGCCAGCAGCTTTTTCGACAGGACTGAAGCTTTCTTT	CASSFFDRTEAFF
TRBJ1-2	-	TRBV4-3	-	TGCGCCAGCACCACATATCGGGGAGGGAACTATGGCTACACCTTC	CASTTYRGGNYGYTF
TRBJ2-2	TRBD1	TRBV6-2/TRBV6-3	-	TGTGCCAGCAGTCGGACCGGACAGGGCCCCGGGGAGCTGTTTTTT	CASSRTGQGPGELFF
TRBJ2-6	-	TRBV5-6	-	TGTGCCAGCACCCCGACGTCGCGCATCTCTGGGGCCAACGTCCTGACTTTC	CASTPTSRISGANVLTF
TRBJ2-7	-	TRBV12-3/TRBV12-4	-	TGTGCCAGCGGACGGCATAGCTCCTACGAGCAGTACTTC	CASGRHSSYEQYF
TRBJ1-6	-	TRBV6-1	many	TGTGCCAGCAGGAGGTTGTCGAGCTCCTATAATTCACCCCTCCACTTT	CASRRLSSSYNSPLHF
TRBJ2-2	TRBD1	TRBV5-1	-	TGCGCCAGCAGCTTGTTATCAGGGACAGGGAACACCGGGGAGCTGTTTTTT	CASSLLSGTGNTGELFF
TRBJ2-7	-	TRBV7-9	few	TGTGCCAGCAGCCCCCGGGACCCGCTCTCGGAGCAGTACTTC	CASSPRDPLSEQYF
TRBJ2-3	-	TRBV9	few	TGTGCCAGCAGCGTTGAAGGGTGGTCTAGCACAGATACGCAGTATTTT	CASSVEGWSSTDTQYF
TRBJ1-4	-	TRBV7-9	few	TGTGCCAGCAGACCCATAATCCGTGACCCCGGGAACCAAAGGCTGTTTTTT	CASRPIIRDPGNQRLFF
TRBJ2-1	TRBD2	TRBV29-1	-	TGCAGCGTTATAGCGGGGGTGGATGAGCAGTTCTTC	CSVIAGVDEQFF
TRBJ2-3	-	TRBV9	few	TGTGCCAGCAGCGCTTACGGGGGAGAGACAGATACGCAGTATTTT	CASSAYGGETDTQYF
TRBJ1-1	-	TRBV6-1	few	TGTGCCAGCAAGGGTTGGGATGACACTGAAGCTTTCTTT	CASKGWDDTEAFF
TRBJ2-7	TRBD1	TRBV20-1	-	TGCAGTGCTAGGACAGGGGACACCTACGAGCAGTACTTC	CSARTGDTYEQYF
TRBJ2-1	-	TRBV28	once	TGTGCCAGCAGTAAACCGGGACCACTATACAATGAGCAGTTCTTC	CASSKPGPLYNEQFF
TRBJ2-7	-	TRBV20-1	-	TGCAGTGCGACGACGGCGGGGCAGTCGCCTCGGGAGCAGTACTTC	CSATTAGQSPREQYF
TRBJ2-7	-	TRBV5-6	few	TGTGCCAGCAGCGTGGACAGTATCTACGAGCAGTACTTC	CASSVDSIYEQYF
TRBJ2-7	TRBD2	TRBV20-1	few	TGCAGTGCTAGCCCGGGACTAGCGAGGGTATACGAGCAGTACTTC	CSASPGLARVYEQYF
TRBJ2-1	-	TRBV2	once	TGTGCCAGCAGTGTATCTGGACGGAGATACAATGAGCAGTTCTTC	CASSVSGRRYNEQFF
TRBJ1-1	-	TRBV30	-	TGTGCCTGGAGTGCCCTACAGGGACTGAACACTGAAGCTTTCTTT	CAWSALQGLNTEAFF
TRBJ1-4	TRBD1	TRBV5-1	-	TGCGCCAGCAGCCCGGGACAGAGATATGAAAAACTGTTTTTT	CASSPGQRYEKLFF
TRBJ2-5	-	TRBV20-1	many	TGCAGTGCTATGGACTGGCACCAAGAGACCCAGTACTTC	CSAMDWHQETQYF
TRBJ1-4	TRBD1	TRBV7-9	few	TGTGCCAGCAGCTACGGGACAGGCGCTAATGAAAAACTGTTTTTT	CASSYGTGANEKLFF
TRBJ1-4	-	TRBV6-5	-	TGTGCCAGCAGTTACTCGACAGCTAATGAAAAACTGTTTTTT	CASSYSTANEKLFF
TRBJ2-5	-	TRBV4-1	many	TGCGCCAGCAGCCAAGATCGGGTCGAGACCCAGTACTTC	CASSQDRVETQYF
TRBJ1-2	TRBD1	TRBV29-1	-	TGCAGCGTTCTGAACAGGGCAGGGGGAGGGGGCTATGGCTACACCTTC	CSVLNRAGGGGYGYTF
TRBJ2-2	TRBD1	TRBV6-5	few	TGTGCCAGCAGTTACTGGGACAGGAACACCGGGGAGCTGTTTTTT	CASSYWDRNTGELFF
TRBJ1-1	-	TRBV6-1	many	TGTGCCAGCAGCCCAGGGCCAATGAACACTGAAGCTTTCTTT	CASSPGPMNTEAFF
TRBJ2-1	-	TRBV7-3	few	TGTGCCAGCAGCCCCAGTGGCCGTAGTGGGTTAAATGAGCAGTTCTTC	CASSPSGRSGLNEQFF
TRBJ1-2	-	TRBV4-3	few	TGCGCCAGCAGCCAAGATCGGCAGGGGTTTTATGGCTACACCTTT	CASSQDRQGFYGYTF
TRBJ2-1	TRBD2	TRBV20-1	-	TGCAGTGCTAGAGAACTAGCGGGAGGGGGAACCTACAATGAGCAGTTCTTC	CSARELAGGGTYNEQFF
TRBJ1-5	-	TRBV7-8	few	TGTGCCAGCAGCCTATGGATTGGCGTTCAGCCCCAGCATTTT	CASSLWIGVQPQHF
TRBJ1-5	-	TRBV6-1	few	TGTGCCAGCAGTGGGGGGCCTGTTCAGCCCCAGCATTTT	CASSGGPVQPQHF
TRBJ2-7	-	TRBV7-2	-	TGTGCCAGCAGCTTAGAAGCTTATAGCTCCTACGAGCAGTACTTC	CASSLEAYSSYEQYF
TRBJ1-5	TRBD1	TRBV6-4	few	TGTGCCAGCAGTGAGGGACAGGGGAGAAGGGGCAATCAGCCCCAGCATTTT	CASSEGQGRRGNQPQHF
TRBJ1-2	-	TRBV5-4	-	TGTGCCAGCAGCTTGATGGAGGACTATGGCTACACCTTC	CASSLMEDYGYTF